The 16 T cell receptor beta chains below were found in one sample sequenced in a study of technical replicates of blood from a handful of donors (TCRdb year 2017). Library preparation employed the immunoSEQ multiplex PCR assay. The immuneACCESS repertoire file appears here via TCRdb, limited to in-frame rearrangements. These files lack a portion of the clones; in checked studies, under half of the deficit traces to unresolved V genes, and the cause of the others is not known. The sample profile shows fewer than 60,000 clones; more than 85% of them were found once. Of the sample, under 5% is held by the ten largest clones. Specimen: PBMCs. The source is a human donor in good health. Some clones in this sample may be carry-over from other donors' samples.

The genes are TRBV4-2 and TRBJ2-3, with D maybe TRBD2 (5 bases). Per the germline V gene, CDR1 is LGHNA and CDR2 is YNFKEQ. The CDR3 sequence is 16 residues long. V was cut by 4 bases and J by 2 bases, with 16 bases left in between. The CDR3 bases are TGTGCCAGCAGCCCCAGCCGCGTGCGGGTCACAGATACGCAGTATTTT. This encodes CASSPSRVRVTDTQYF.

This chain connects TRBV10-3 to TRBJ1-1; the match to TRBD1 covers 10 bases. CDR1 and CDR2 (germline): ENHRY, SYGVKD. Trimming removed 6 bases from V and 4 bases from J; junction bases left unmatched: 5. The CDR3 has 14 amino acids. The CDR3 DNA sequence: TGTGCCATCAGCAGGGACAGGGGAAGCACTGAAGCTTTCTTT. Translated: CAISRDRGSTEAFF.

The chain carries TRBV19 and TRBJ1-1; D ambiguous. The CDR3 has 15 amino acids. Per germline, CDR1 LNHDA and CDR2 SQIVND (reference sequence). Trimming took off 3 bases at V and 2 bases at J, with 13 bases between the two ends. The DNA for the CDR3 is TGTGCCAGTAGTATTTTCGGGTCTAAAAACACTGAAGCTTTCTTT. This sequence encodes CASSIFGSKNTEAFF.

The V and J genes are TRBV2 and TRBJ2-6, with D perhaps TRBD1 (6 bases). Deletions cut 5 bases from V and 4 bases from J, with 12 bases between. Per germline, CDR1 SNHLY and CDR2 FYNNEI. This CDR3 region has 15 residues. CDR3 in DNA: TGTGCCAGCAGTTCACAGGGCGGCGGGGCCAACGTCCTGACTTTC. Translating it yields CASSSQGGGANVLTF.

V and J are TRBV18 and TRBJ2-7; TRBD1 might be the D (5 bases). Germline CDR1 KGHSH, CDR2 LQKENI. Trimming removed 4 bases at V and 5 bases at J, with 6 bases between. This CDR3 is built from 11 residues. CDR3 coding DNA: TGTGCCAGCTCACGGGGCGACGAGCAGTACTTC. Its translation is CASSRGDEQYF.

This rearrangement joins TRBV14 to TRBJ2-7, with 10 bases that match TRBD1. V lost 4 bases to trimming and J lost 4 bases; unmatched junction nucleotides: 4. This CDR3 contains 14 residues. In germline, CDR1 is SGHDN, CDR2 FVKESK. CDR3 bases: TGTGCCAGCAGCCTCGACAGGGGGCTGTACGAGCAGTACTTC. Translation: CASSLDRGLYEQYF.

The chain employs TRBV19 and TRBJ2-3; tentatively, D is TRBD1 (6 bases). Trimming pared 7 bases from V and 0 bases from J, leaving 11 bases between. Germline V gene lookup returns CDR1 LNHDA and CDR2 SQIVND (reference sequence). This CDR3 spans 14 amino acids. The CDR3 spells CASKKTGSTDTQYF. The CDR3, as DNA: TGTGCCAGTAAAAAGACAGGAAGCACAGATACGCAGTATTTT.

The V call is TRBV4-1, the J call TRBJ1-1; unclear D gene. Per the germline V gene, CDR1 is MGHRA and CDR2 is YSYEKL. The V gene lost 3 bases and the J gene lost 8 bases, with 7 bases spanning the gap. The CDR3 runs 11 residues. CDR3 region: CASSHLGEAFF. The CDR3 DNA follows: TGCGCCAGCAGCCATCTAGGCGAAGCTTTCTTT.

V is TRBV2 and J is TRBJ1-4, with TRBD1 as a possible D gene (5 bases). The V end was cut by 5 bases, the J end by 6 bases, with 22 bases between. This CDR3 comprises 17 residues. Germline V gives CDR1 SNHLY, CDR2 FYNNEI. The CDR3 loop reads CASSPRGRTGGYEKLFF. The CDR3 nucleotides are TGTGCCAGCAGTCCTCGGGGCAGGACGGGAGGGTATGAAAAACTGTTTTTT.

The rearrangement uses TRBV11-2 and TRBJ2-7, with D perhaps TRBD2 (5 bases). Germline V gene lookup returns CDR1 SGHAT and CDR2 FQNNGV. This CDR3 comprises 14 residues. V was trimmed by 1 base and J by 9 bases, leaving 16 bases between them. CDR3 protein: CASSLVGGQNLQYF. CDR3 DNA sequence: TGTGCCAGCAGCTTAGTGGGCGGGCAGAACTTGCAGTACTTC.

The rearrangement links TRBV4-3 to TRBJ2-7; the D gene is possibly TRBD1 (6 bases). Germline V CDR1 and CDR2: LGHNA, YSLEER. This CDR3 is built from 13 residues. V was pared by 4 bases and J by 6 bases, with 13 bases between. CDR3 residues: CASSLWTEAEQYF. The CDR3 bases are TGCGCCAGCAGCCTCTGGACAGAAGCCGAGCAGTACTTC.

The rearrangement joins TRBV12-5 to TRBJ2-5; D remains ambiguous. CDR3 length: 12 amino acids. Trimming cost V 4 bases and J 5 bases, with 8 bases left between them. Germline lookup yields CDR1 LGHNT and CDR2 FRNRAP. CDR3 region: CASGSQPETQYF. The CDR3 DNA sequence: TGTGCTAGTGGTTCACAACCGGAGACCCAGTACTTC.

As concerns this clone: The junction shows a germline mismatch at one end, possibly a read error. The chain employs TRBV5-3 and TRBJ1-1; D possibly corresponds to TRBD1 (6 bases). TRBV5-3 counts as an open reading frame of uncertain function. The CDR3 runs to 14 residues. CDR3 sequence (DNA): TGTGCCAGAAGGGAGGATCCGGGACAAAGAGCAATAACCTTT. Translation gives CARREDPGQRAITF.

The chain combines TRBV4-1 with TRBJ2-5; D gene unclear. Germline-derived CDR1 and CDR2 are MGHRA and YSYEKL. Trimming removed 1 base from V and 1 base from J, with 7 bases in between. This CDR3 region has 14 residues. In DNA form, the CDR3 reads TGCGCCAGCAGCCAAGCGGTAACCCAAGAGACCCAGTACTTC. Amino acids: CASSQAVTQETQYF.

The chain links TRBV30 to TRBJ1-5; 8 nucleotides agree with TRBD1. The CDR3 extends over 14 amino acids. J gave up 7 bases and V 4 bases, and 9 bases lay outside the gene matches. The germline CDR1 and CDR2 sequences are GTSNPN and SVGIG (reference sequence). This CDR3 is CAWTPDRGSQPQHF. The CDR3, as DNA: TGTGCCTGGACCCCCGACAGGGGTTCCCAGCCCCAGCATTTT. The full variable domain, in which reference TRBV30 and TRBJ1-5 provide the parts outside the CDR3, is SQTIHQWPATLVQPVGSPLSLECTVEGTSNPNLYWYRQAAGRGLQLLFYSVGIGQISSEVPQNLSASRPQDRQFILSSKKLLLSDSGFYLCAWTPDRGSQPQHFGDGTRLSIL.

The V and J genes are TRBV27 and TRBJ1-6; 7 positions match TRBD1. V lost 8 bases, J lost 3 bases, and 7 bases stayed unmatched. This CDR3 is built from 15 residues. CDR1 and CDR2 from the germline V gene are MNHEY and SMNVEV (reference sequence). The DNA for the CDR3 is TGTGCCAGCCGCAGGGGGGCGATCTATAATTCACCCCTCCACTTT. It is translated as CASRRGAIYNSPLHF.